This passage covers 8 T cell receptor beta chains from one sample sequenced in a study of T cells after somatic rescue of genetic block. Clones were sequenced by immunoSEQ multiplex PCR, and TCRdb holds only the in-frame ones, with some missing. The sample gives fewer than 15,000 clones, just over 70% of which show up once; 25% to 30% is in the top ten. The source material was peripheral blood mononuclear cells (PBMCs). The source of these receptors is a man between 18 and 29 years old.

This sequence joins TRBV2 and TRBJ2-5; TRBD1 or TRBD2 may be the D gene (5 bases each). The closer fit of TRBJ2-7 to the DNA end suggests the J call may be wrong. The germline gives CDR1 SNHLY, CDR2 FYNNEI. CDR3 length: 14 residues. The CDR3 here is CASSEPGRAYEQYF. The CDR3 DNA follows: TGTGCCAGCAGTGAGCCGGGACGGGCCTACGAGCAGTACTTC.

V usage is TRBV5-4 and J usage is TRBJ1-1, with TRBD1 as a possible D gene (6 bases). This CDR3 is 15 amino acids long. Germline V gives CDR1 SGHNT, CDR2 YYREEE (reference sequence). V was cut by 0 bases and J by 7 bases, with 16 bases left in between. The DNA of the CDR3 is TGTGCCAGCAGCTTGGCCCGCATACAGGGTGGTGAAGCTTTCTTT. It codes for CASSLARIQGGEAFF.

The chain is built from TRBV18 and TRBJ2-2; D call uncertain. Germline CDR1 KGHSH, CDR2 LQKENI. V gave up 5 bases and J gave up 5 bases, with 15 bases separating them. The CDR3 is 15 residues long. CDR3 protein: CASSSGPGRTGELFF. CDR3 DNA sequence: TGTGCCAGCTCATCCGGCCCAGGTAGAACCGGGGAGCTGTTTTTT. Supplemented by reference TRBV18 and TRBJ2-2, the full variable domain reads NAGVMQNPRHLVRRRGQEARLRCSPMKGHSHVYWYRQLPEEGLKFMVYLQKENIIDESGMPKERFSAEFPKEGPSILRIQQVVRGDSAAYFCASSSGPGRTGELFFGEGSRLTVL.

The chain is built from TRBV30 and TRBJ2-1; D not resolved. This CDR3 spans 11 amino acids. Germline CDR1 GTSNPN, CDR2 SVGIG (reference sequence). V was cut by 2 bases and J by 7 bases, with 6 bases left in between. The CDR3 DNA sequence: TGTGCCTGGAGTCCTCAGAATGAGCAGTTCTTC. Translated, it gives CAWSPQNEQFF.

The chain links TRBV19 to TRBJ2-6; D is undetermined. The germline CDR1 and CDR2 sequences are LNHDA and SQIVND (reference sequence). V was pared by 3 bases and J by 0 bases, with 6 bases between. This CDR3 is 15 amino acids long. This chain's CDR3 is CASSIPNSGANVLTF. The DNA of the CDR3 is TGTGCCAGTAGTATCCCGAACTCTGGGGCCAACGTCCTGACTTTC.

The chain employs TRBV7-9 and TRBJ2-3; possible D gene TRBD1, 6 bases. V gave up 4 bases and J gave up 5 bases, with 7 bases separating them. The length of the CDR3 is 12 residues. Germline V gene lookup returns CDR1 SEHNR and CDR2 FQNEAQ (reference sequence). The CDR3 sequence: CASSSRGDTQYF. In DNA form, the CDR3 reads TGTGCCAGCAGCTCCAGGGGAGATACGCAGTATTTT.

The V gene is TRBV6-6, the J gene TRBJ1-4; D not certain. This CDR3 has 15 amino acids. V lost 7 bases, J lost 7 bases, and 19 bases lay in between. Per the germline V gene, CDR1 is MNHNY and CDR2 is SVGAGI (reference sequence). The CDR3, as DNA: TGTGCCAGCACCTACTTCGGTGGAGGGTGTGAAAAACTGTTTTTT. It encodes CASTYFGGGCEKLFF.

This clone was detected many times. This rearrangement joins TRBV18 to TRBJ1-5; D is unresolved. Trimming shortened V by 2 bases and J by 0 bases, and 8 bases separated the two germline ends. The CDR3 length is 15 residues. Germline V gene lookup returns CDR1 KGHSH and CDR2 LQKENI. CDR3 DNA: TGTGCCAGCTCACCAAGAGAGGGTAGCAATCAGCCCCAGCATTTT. This translates into CASSPREGSNQPQHF.